The 24 T cell receptor beta chains below were found in one sample sequenced in a study of regulatory T cells in long-lasting Graves disease. In building TCR beta libraries, iRepertoire HTBI primers were used together with Arm-PCR of CDR3 regions. TCRdb independently ran MiXCR on the multiplex PCR reads; one entry per CDR3 protein. Here the sample spans about 240,000 distinct CDR3 sequences, 20% to 25% being singletons. Time point indicated: newly diagnosed GD, antithyroid drugs for less than 3 months. PBMC RNA served as the TCR library source. The specimen comprised peripheral blood mononuclear cells (PBMCs), sampled at new diagnosis, from a patient treated with antithyroid drugs. These receptors were taken from a female donor with Graves disease.

This clonotype came up many times. This rearrangement joins TRBV2 to TRBJ2-5; D gene ambiguous. CDR3 size: 13 residues. From germline, CDR1 is SNHLY and CDR2 FYNNEI. V was cut by 4 bases and J by 5 bases, with 11 bases left in between. DNA of the CDR3: TGTGCCAGCAGTGTGTCTTTGGGTGAGACCCAGTACTTC. This codes for CASSVSLGETQYF.

The CDR3 DNA sequence: TGTGCCAGCAGCGGACACCTAGGGGGGGGCACAGATACGCAGTATTTT. It specifies CASSGHLGGGTDTQYF. The chain employs TRBV9 and TRBJ2-3; TRBD2 might be the D (7 bases). The CDR3 is 16 amino acids. Deletions cut 3 bases from V and 1 base from J, with 15 bases between. In germline, CDR1 is SGDLS, CDR2 YYNGEE.

In this sample, this clonotype turned up a few times. The chain uses TRBV19 and TRBJ1-4; D perhaps matches TRBD1 (6 bases). CDR3 length: 16 residues. Trimming took off 6 bases at V and 0 bases at J, with 14 bases between the two ends. CDR1 is LNHDA, CDR2 SQIVND, per germline (reference sequence). The CDR3 DNA is TGTGCCAGTAGGGACAGAGTCGCCGCAACTAATGAAAAACTGTTTTTT. Protein product: CASRDRVAATNEKLFF.

As concerns this clonotype: Germline and junction disagree at one end, which may indicate a read error. The rearrangement uses TRBV7-3 and TRBJ2-1, with no clear D. Per the germline V gene, CDR1 is SGHTA and CDR2 is FQGTGA. This CDR3 has 11 amino acids. The CDR3 DNA sequence: TGTGCCGGCAGCTTAAGGAATGAGCAGTTCTTC. It translates to CAGSLRNEQFF. The full variable domain, in which reference TRBV7-3 and TRBJ2-1 provide the parts outside the CDR3, is GAGVSQTPSNKVTEKGKYVELRCDPISGHTALYWYRQSLGQGPEFLIYFQGTGAADDSGLPNDRFFAVRPEGSVSTLKIQRTERGDSAVYLCAGSLRNEQFFGPGTRLTVL.

The chain uses TRBV10-1 and TRBJ2-1, with D hard to call. The CDR3 runs 14 residues. V lost 1 base and J lost 5, with 9 bases in between. CDR1 WNHNN and CDR2 SYGVQD come from the germline V gene (reference sequence). CDR3 bases: TGCGCCAGCAGTGAGTTTGGCGGAAACAATGAGCAGTTCTTC. Translating it yields CASSEFGGNNEQFF.

This clonotype was detected once. A far larger clone is one base from this, pointing to a likely read error. The chain joins TRBV6-2 or TRBV6-3 to TRBJ2-7; D is perhaps TRBD1 or TRBD2 (6 bases each). V shed 0 bases and J shed 1 base, with 13 bases lying between them. Per germline, CDR1 MNHEY and CDR2 SVGEGT. This CDR3 spans 16 amino acids. Written as DNA, the CDR3 is TGTGCCAGCAGTTACTCGGGGGGCAGTCTGTCCTACGAGCAGTACTTC. Protein product: CASSYSGGSLSYEQYF.

At least ten counts were recorded for this clonotype. V usage is TRBV20-1 and J usage is TRBJ1-2, with 10 bases aligning to TRBD1. Trimming removed 5 bases from V and 6 bases from J; junction bases left unmatched: 6. Germline-derived CDR1 and CDR2 are DFQATT and SNEGSKA (reference sequence). The CDR3 runs to 13 residues. CDR3 amino acids: CSAATGGDDGYTF. In DNA form, the CDR3 reads TGCAGTGCTGCGACAGGGGGCGACGATGGCTACACCTTC.

V and J are TRBV20-1 and TRBJ2-1; 11 bases are shared with TRBD2. Per the germline V gene, CDR1 is DFQATT and CDR2 is SNEGSKA (reference sequence). The CDR3 runs 14 residues. Losses at the gene ends were 5 bases for V and 4 bases for J; bases not matched to a gene: 4. The CDR3 DNA is TGCAGTGCTGAGACTAGCGGGATGTACAATGAGCAGTTCTTC. As protein: CSAETSGMYNEQFF.

This clonotype occurred many times. The genes are TRBV6-1 and TRBJ1-1; TRBD1 agrees at 8 bases. CDR3 size: 15 residues. The V segment lost 7 bases and the J segment 6 bases; nucleotides outside the gene matches: 13. Per the germline V gene, CDR1 is MNHNS and CDR2 is SASEGT. The CDR3 loop is CASKKSRTGSAEAFF. The CDR3 bases are TGTGCCAGCAAAAAATCCAGGACAGGGAGCGCTGAAGCTTTCTTT.

This clonotype came up many times. This chain connects TRBV19 to TRBJ1-2; possibly TRBD1 for D (6 bases). From germline, CDR1 is LNHDA and CDR2 SQIVND (reference sequence). The CDR3 totals 12 residues. V gave up 10 bases and J gave up 5 bases, with 14 bases separating them. The DNA for the CDR3 is TGTGCCACCCGCTGGGGGGCTTATGGCTACACCTTC. Its protein is CATRWGAYGYTF.

This clonotype was observed at least ten times. The gene calls are TRBV7-9 and TRBJ2-3; no reliable D call. Germline V gene sequence: CDR1 SEHNR, CDR2 FQNEAQ (reference sequence). V was pared by 1 base and J by 3 bases, with 11 bases between. The CDR3 sequence is 15 residues long. CDR3 nucleotides: TGTGCCAGCAGCTTAGGAGCGTCTAGAACAGATACGCAGTATTTT. Translated, it gives CASSLGASRTDTQYF.

With regard to this clonotype: A much larger clone is a single base away; this may be a read error. The rearrangement uses TRBV18 and TRBJ2-1; the D is unclear. The CDR3 has 15 residues. Germline values: CDR1 KGHSH, CDR2 LQKENI. The ends were cut back, 1 base at V and 8 bases at J, with 15 bases in the middle. Written as DNA, the CDR3 is TGTGCCAGCTCACCACGACTCAAGGGAACGGATGAGCAGTTCTTC. Amino acids: CASSPRLKGTDEQFF. Full variable domain (outside the CDR3, taken from reference TRBV18 and TRBJ2-1): NAGVMQNPRHLVRRRGQEARLRCSPMKGHSHVYWYRQLPEEGLKFMVYLQKENIIDESGMPKERFSAEFPKEGPSILRIQQVVRGDSAAYFCASSPRLKGTDEQFFGPGTRLTVL.

This chain connects TRBV20-1 to TRBJ1-2; D not resolved. V lost 0 bases, J lost 6 bases, and 14 bases lay in between. Germline loops: CDR1 DFQATT, CDR2 SNEGSKA (reference sequence). The CDR3 sequence is 14 residues long. The CDR3 DNA is TGCAGTGCTAGAGATCGAAGCGGCAGCCATGGCTACACCTTC. This gives the protein CSARDRSGSHGYTF.

This sequence joins TRBV25-1 and TRBJ1-1; possibly TRBD1 for D (5 bases). Deletions cut 5 bases from V and 7 bases from J, with 17 bases between. The CDR3 is 14 residues long. The germline CDR1 and CDR2 sequences are MGHDK and SYGVNS. CDR3 amino acids: CASSISSRTREAFF. Here the CDR3 DNA reads TGTGCCAGCAGTATTTCCTCCCGGACACGTGAAGCTTTCTTT.

This clonotype was counted many times. V is TRBV5-1 and J is TRBJ2-1, with TRBD2 matching 10 bases. Germline V gene lookup returns CDR1 SGHRS and CDR2 YFSETQ. CDR3 size: 13 residues. V was pared by 5 bases and J by 10 bases, with 6 bases of the junction left unmatched. CDR3: CASSLAGGLEQFF. The CDR3 DNA reads as TGCGCCAGCAGTTTAGCGGGAGGTTTAGAGCAGTTCTTC.

The sample holds many counts of this clonotype. This sequence joins TRBV12-3 or TRBV12-4 and TRBJ2-1, with 12 positions matching TRBD2. The J segment lost 12 bases and the V segment lost 3 bases, leaving 9 bases of the junction unmatched. The CDR3 has 15 amino acids. The chain's CDR3 is CASSFLGLAGYGQFF. As DNA, the CDR3 is TGTGCCAGCAGTTTCCTCGGACTAGCGGGATACGGGCAGTTCTTC.

In its sample, this clonotype was seen many times. CDR3 sequence (DNA): TGTGCCAGCAGTTCCCAACAGGGGGCCTTAAATCAGCCCCAGCATTTT. Translating gives CASSSQQGALNQPQHF. V and J are TRBV6-5 and TRBJ1-5, with 9 bases that match TRBD1. Germline CDR1 is MNHEY and CDR2 is SVGAGI. This CDR3 contains 16 residues. Unmatched junction bases numbered 8, after V lost 4 bases and J lost 4 bases.

This clonotype was seen more than once but under ten times. The rearrangement joins TRBV19 to TRBJ1-5, with D unclear. The CDR3 runs 15 residues. The ends were cut back, 3 bases at V and 7 bases at J, with 16 bases in the middle. In germline, CDR1 is LNHDA, CDR2 SQIVND (reference sequence). CDR3 nucleotide sequence: TGTGCCAGTAGTATTGTTATCGGGGTTTGGCAGCCCCAGCATTTT. This translates into CASSIVIGVWQPQHF.

This clonotype showed up many times. This sequence joins TRBV15 and TRBJ1-2, with D unresolved. The V end lost 1 base, the J end lost 5 bases, and 8 bases lay between the germline ends. The CDR3 is 13 residues long. CDR1 LNHNV and CDR2 YYDKDF come from the germline V gene (reference sequence). Here the CDR3 DNA reads TGTGCCACCAGCAGAGCTCGGCGATATGGCTACACCTTC. This translates into CATSRARRYGYTF.

The V gene is TRBV5-1, the J gene TRBJ2-1; TRBD2 is a possible D gene (6 bases). CDR3 length: 16 amino acids. CDR1 is SGHRS, CDR2 YFSETQ, per germline. Trimming took 3 bases from V and 6 from J, leaving 19 bases between them. The chain's CDR3 is CASSYKGRLSSNEQFF. Here the CDR3 DNA reads TGCGCCAGCAGCTATAAGGGGAGGTTGTCTAGCAATGAGCAGTTCTTC. Using reference TRBV5-1 and TRBJ2-1 for the parts outside the CDR3, the full variable domain is KAGVTQTPRYLIKTRGQQVTLSCSPISGHRSVSWYQQTPGQGLQFLFEYFSETQRNKGNFPGRFSGRQFSNSRSEMNVSTLELGDSALYLCASSYKGRLSSNEQFFGPGTRLTVL.

This clonotype was picked up many times. The V gene is TRBV7-6, the J gene TRBJ1-6, with 7 bases matching TRBD1. Germline loops: CDR1 SGHVS, CDR2 FNYEAQ. This CDR3 region has 15 residues. J gave up 7 bases and V 6 bases, and 9 bases lay outside the gene matches. The CDR3 DNA reads as TGTGCCAGCAGTCCCACGACAGGGACCAATTCACCCCTCCACTTT. This encodes CASSPTTGTNSPLHF.

In its sample, this clonotype was seen many times. The chain uses TRBV7-9 and TRBJ1-1; D is unresolved. V lost 5 bases to trimming and J lost 1 base, with 8 bases between them. Germline V gene lookup returns CDR1 SEHNR and CDR2 FQNEAQ (reference sequence). CDR3 length equals 13 residues. The CDR3 DNA reads as TGTGCCAGCAGCGTTGGGTCGAACACTGAAGCTTTCTTT. Translation gives CASSVGSNTEAFF.

With regard to this clonotype: A far larger clone differs by one base, so this is likely a read error. The rearrangement joins TRBV20-1 to TRBJ2-1, with D unresolved. The CDR3 extends over 17 amino acids. CDR1 and CDR2 from the germline V gene are DFQATT and SNEGSKA (reference sequence). The V end lost 5 bases, the J end lost 10 bases, and 30 bases lay between the germline ends. CDR3 nucleotides: TGCAGTGCTCCATCCTCCGACCCTCGACTGGGATTGAGCGAGCAGTTCTTC. Protein sequence: CSAPSSDPRLGLSEQFF.

This clonotype has a count of ten or more. The chain has TRBV14 and TRBJ1-5; D is unresolved. Trimming removed 3 bases at V and 6 bases at J, with 9 bases between. CDR3 length: 13 residues. Germline assignment: CDR1 SGHDN and CDR2 FVKESK. In nucleotides, the CDR3 is TGTGCCAGCAGCCACGGTGAGGGTCAGCCCCAGCATTTT. It codes for CASSHGEGQPQHF.